A single TCR beta chain is shown here with its context. V was trimmed by 0 bases and J by 0 bases, leaving 11 bases between them. The germline CDR1 and CDR2 sequences are LGHNT and FRNRAP. The CDR3 length is 16 residues. This sample is part of a study of blood T cell repertoires in COVID-19. Across the whole study: Samples representing acute and convalescent COVID-19 were sourced from the United States, Italy and Spain. The analysed material was cDNA or gDNA that came from T cells, B-cell-depleted T cells, or PBMCs.

Here immunoSEQ multiplex PCR was the method, and the copy in TCRdb shows in-frame clones only, minus some. The profile shows around 80,000 clones, around 88% of them singletons. The clonotype comes from an elderly woman with acute or convalescent COVID-19. This sequence joins TRBV12-5 and TRBJ1-1; perhaps TRBD1 as D (5 bases). The sequencing sample was made of peripheral blood. The CDR3: CASGLVLPGLNTEAFF. Here the CDR3 DNA reads TGTGCTAGTGGTTTGGTACTCCCAGGGCTGAACACTGAAGCTTTCTTT.